These T cell receptor beta chains were read from a single sample in a study of T cell responses to AZD1222 COVID-19 vaccine. Repertoires were generated with immunoSEQ multiplex PCR, while TCRdb's copy carries only in-frame clones and drops some. The sample has about 56,000 clones, around nine tenths seen once. The sample in question was peripheral blood, obtained 28 days after the second AZD1222 dose. Source of these receptors: an adult who received the AZD1222 COVID-19 vaccine. Both conserved end residues are part of each CDR3. Each record gives: J gene, clone size, D gene, V gene, CDR3 DNA, CDR3 protein. A D gene is named only where the DNA matches it firmly. Rows may omit the clone size; those that give it use once, few, many or a size class.

>TRBJ1-5|-|TRBD1|TRBV7-2
TGTGCCAGCAGCTTGACAGGGATAGGTCAGCCCCAGCATTTT
CASSLTGIGQPQHF
>TRBJ1-4|-|-|TRBV24-1
TGTGCCACCAGTGATTCTGCATTTGAAAAACTGTTTTTT
CATSDSAFEKLFF
>TRBJ1-1|-|-|TRBV7-8
TGTGCCAGCAGGCCGGGACCCCTGAACACTGAAGCTTTCTTT
CASRPGPLNTEAFF
>TRBJ1-5|-|-|TRBV28
TGTGCCAGCAGTTTAACGCAGGGTGGTCAGCCCCAGCATTTT
CASSLTQGGQPQHF
>TRBJ1-4|-|-|TRBV3-1/TRBV3-2
TGTGCCAGCAGCCAAACGCTAACTAATGAAAAACTGTTTTTT
CASSQTLTNEKLFF
>TRBJ1-1|few|TRBD1|TRBV9
TGTGCCAGCAGCGCACAGGACAGGTTACTGAACACTGAAGCTTTCTTT
CASSAQDRLLNTEAFF
>TRBJ2-1|once|-|TRBV9
TGTGCCAGCAGCGTAGGCGGCCAAGTCTCCTACAATGAGCAGTTCTTC
CASSVGGQVSYNEQFF
>TRBJ1-3|-|-|TRBV7-2
TGTGCCAGCAGCTTAACGAGACAGAGCTCTGGAAACACCATATATTTT
CASSLTRQSSGNTIYF
>TRBJ1-1|-|TRBD1|TRBV4-2
TGTGCCAGCAGGCCACAGGGGGGTCGTACTGAAGCTTTCTTT
CASRPQGGRTEAFF
>TRBJ2-2|-|TRBD1|TRBV2
TGTGCCAGCAGTCGGGACAGGGGAGCCGGGGAGCTGTTTTTT
CASSRDRGAGELFF
>TRBJ2-3|-|TRBD1|TRBV7-2
TGTGCCAGCAGCTTCGGGGGACAGGGGGCAACAGATACGCAGTATTTT
CASSFGGQGATDTQYF
>TRBJ2-7|-|-|TRBV20-1
TGCAGTGCGCCACTAGGCGAGCAGTACTTC
CSAPLGEQYF
>TRBJ2-1|once|TRBD2|TRBV10-3
TGTGCCATCAGAGGACTAGCGGGAGGGGGTGAGCAGTTCTTC
CAIRGLAGGGEQFF
>TRBJ1-5|few|-|TRBV5-1
TGCGCCAGCAGCCCCGGGACGGTAAAAAATCAGCCCCAGCATTTT
CASSPGTVKNQPQHF
>TRBJ1-4|-|-|TRBV7-9
TGTGCCAGCAGCTACGTGGGGGGAACTAATGAAAAACTGTTTTTT
CASSYVGGTNEKLFF
>TRBJ1-5|-|-|TRBV6-2/TRBV6-3
TGTGCCAGCAGTCCCTGGGCCCCGGGGAAAAATCAGCCCCAGCATTTT
CASSPWAPGKNQPQHF
>TRBJ2-1|-|TRBD1|TRBV6-2/TRBV6-3
TGTGCCAGCAGTAAGGCCCCCCGGGACAGGCACAATGAGCAGTTCTTC
CASSKAPRDRHNEQFF
>TRBJ2-7|-|-|TRBV5-1
TGCGCCAGCAGCTTGGACAGCACTAGGGGCGGGTTAAGCTACGAGCAGTACTTC
CASSLDSTRGGLSYEQYF
>TRBJ2-7|-|TRBD2|TRBV6-5
TGTGCCAGCAACAACCCTAGCGGGGGCTCCTACGAGCAGTACTTC
CASNNPSGGSYEQYF
>TRBJ1-5|-|-|TRBV28
TGTGCCAGCAGGGACACAGAGACTCAGCCCCAGCATTTT
CASRDTETQPQHF
>TRBJ1-2|-|TRBD1|TRBV7-9
TGTGCCAGCAGCCCCGAGGGACAGGTAAACTATGGCTACACCTTC
CASSPEGQVNYGYTF
>TRBJ2-7|-|TRBD2|TRBV19
TGTGCCAGTAGTATGACTAGCGGGACCTACGAGCAGTACTTC
CASSMTSGTYEQYF
>TRBJ1-5|-|TRBD1|TRBV18
TGTGCCAGCTCCCCAGAGGGGACAGGCTATAGCAATCAGCCCCAGCATTTT
CASSPEGTGYSNQPQHF
>TRBJ2-3|medium-sized|-|TRBV19
TGTGCCAGTAAAGTCCAATCTTCTACAGATACGCAGTATTTT
CASKVQSSTDTQYF
>TRBJ2-7|-|TRBD2|TRBV4-2
TGTGCCAGCAGCCAAGCCGGGACTAGTTGGGAGCAGTACTTC
CASSQAGTSWEQYF
>TRBJ1-6|-|-|TRBV3-1/TRBV3-2
TGTGCCAGCAGCCAAGGCCGAGTTGGGGTACCCCTCCACTTT
CASSQGRVGVPLHF